These T cell receptor beta chains were read from a single sample in a study of metastatic and nonmetastatic thyroid tumors. TCRdb called clones again from the PCR reads with MiXCR. Here the sample spans roughly 40,000 clones, 16% being singletons. The sample comprised blood. All receptors come from a female donor with papillary thyroid cancer or a benign thyroid nodule (not recorded which). Some clones in this sample may be carry-over from other donors' samples. The CDR3 runs from the conserved cysteine through the conserved F or W. A D gene is named only where the DNA matches it firmly. Some rows mark clone size as missing; the rest say once, few, many or name a class of expanded clone.

d_call	clone_size	j_call	v_call	cdr3_aa	cdr3_nt
TRBD1	many	TRBJ2-2	TRBV5-4	CASSVGQGVNTGELFF	TGTGCCAGCAGCGTGGGACAGGGCGTGAACACCGGGGAGCTGTTTTTT
TRBD1	many	TRBJ1-4	TRBV5-1	CASSSDRGLTNEKLFF	TGCGCCAGCAGCTCGGACAGGGGGTTAACTAATGAAAAACTGTTTTTT
NA	many	TRBJ2-6	TRBV19	CASSTSGTSGANVLTF	TGTGCCAGTAGTACTTCTGGGACCTCTGGGGCCAACGTCCTGACTTTC
TRBD1	many	TRBJ1-2	TRBV5-6	CASSLTGTGHGYTF	TGTGCCAGCAGCCTCACCGGGACAGGGCATGGCTACACCTTC
NA	many	TRBJ2-1	TRBV9	CASSSRTENEQFF	TGTGCCAGCAGCTCCAGGACTGAGAATGAGCAGTTCTTC
NA	many	TRBJ2-5	TRBV10-2	CASSPTSFQKTQYF	TGCGCCAGCAGCCCAACTAGTTTCCAGAAGACCCAGTACTTC
NA	many	TRBJ1-6	TRBV24-1	CATSGSRLKNSPLHF	TGTGCCACCAGTGGGAGCAGACTTAAAAATTCACCCCTCCACTTT
TRBD2	many	TRBJ2-7	TRBV27	CASRNYGLAAPREQYF	TGTGCCAGCAGGAACTACGGACTAGCGGCCCCTAGGGAGCAGTACTTC
NA	NA	TRBJ2-7	TRBV28	CSSLAGSGRGYEQYF	TGTTCCAGCCTTGCCGGGTCGGGACGGGGCTACGAGCAGTACTTC
NA	NA	TRBJ1-1	TRBV9	CASSDHGVQGSLTNTEAFF	TGTGCCAGCAGCGACCACGGGGTCCAGGGGTCCCTTACGAACACTGAAGCTTTCTTT
NA	NA	TRBJ1-5	TRBV6-5	CAISYYVGDQPQHF	TGTGCCATCAGTTACTATGTGGGGGATCAGCCCCAGCATTTT
NA	many	TRBJ2-5	TRBV6-1	CASGFGPGVETQYF	TGTGCCAGCGGTTTTGGGCCGGGAGTGGAGACCCAGTACTTC
TRBD1	many	TRBJ2-7	TRBV29-1	CSVGAGGYEQYF	TGCAGCGTTGGTGCAGGGGGCTACGAGCAGTACTTC
NA	many	TRBJ2-2	TRBV11-3	CASSSRNTGELFF	TGTGCCAGCAGCTCCCGAAACACCGGGGAGCTGTTTTTT
NA	NA	TRBJ2-7	TRBV6-8	CASRAPSGQPHDDQYF	TGTGCCAGCAGAGCTCCGTCCGGTCAGCCCCACGACGATCAGTACTTC
TRBD2	many	TRBJ2-1	TRBV5-6	CASSSSGVSYNEQFF	TGTGCCAGCAGCAGTAGCGGGGTCTCCTACAATGAGCAGTTCTTC
TRBD1	NA	TRBJ1-1	TRBV19	CASSIEEGTGLMNNEAFF	TGTGCCAGTAGTATAGAAGAAGGGACAGGCCTAATGAACAATGAGGCTTTCTTT
NA	NA	TRBJ2-7	TRBV20-1	CSARDPIRGKQYF	TGCAGTGCTAGAGATCCAATTCGGGGGAAGCAGTACTTC
TRBD1	many	TRBJ1-1	TRBV5-1	CASSGMDRGLAEAFF	TGCGCCAGCAGCGGCATGGACAGGGGGCTTGCTGAAGCTTTCTTT
NA	NA	TRBJ1-1	TRBV13	CASSLAVNTEAFF	TGTGCCAGCAGCTTAGCCGTGAACACTGAAGCTTTCTTT
NA	few	TRBJ2-1	TRBV28	CASSLAAANEQFF	TGTGCCAGCAGTTTAGCGGCTGCCAATGAGCAGTTCTTC
TRBD2	many	TRBJ2-5	TRBV7-2	CASSFPGTSGRKTQYF	TGTGCCAGCAGCTTTCCCGGGACTAGCGGGAGGAAGACCCAGTACTTC
TRBD1	many	TRBJ2-7	TRBV6-5	CASSYSRPGQGAGEQYF	TGTGCCAGCAGTTACTCCCGACCGGGACAGGGGGCCGGCGAGCAGTACTTC
TRBD1	NA	TRBJ1-6	TRBV6-2/TRBV6-3	CASSFAGQGARGYNSPLHF	TGTGCCAGCTCCTTTGCTGGACAGGGGGCGAGGGGCTATAATTCACCCCTCCACTTT
TRBD1	many	TRBJ1-2	TRBV12-5	CASGPRGDRGGYTF	TGTGCTAGTGGTCCGCGAGGGGACAGGGGTGGCTACACCTTC
TRBD2	many	TRBJ2-3	TRBV12-3/TRBV12-4	CASTNGLRGGSDTQYF	TGTGCCAGCACTAACGGGTTGCGGGGGGGATCGGATACGCAGTATTTT
TRBD1	many	TRBJ2-5	TRBV6-5	CASSYSTGGAETQYF	TGTGCCAGCAGTTACTCGACAGGGGGCGCGGAGACCCAGTACTTC
NA	many	TRBJ2-2	TRBV4-2	CASSPYRVRGSTGELFF	TGTGCCAGCAGCCCGTACAGGGTGCGTGGGAGCACCGGGGAGCTGTTTTTT